This T cell receptor beta chain originates from a study of glioma-infiltrating T cells after dendritic cell vaccination. Germline loops: CDR1 SQVTM, CDR2 ANQGSEA. V lost 4 bases to trimming and J lost 0 bases, with 10 bases between them. CDR3 size: 13 residues. Only in-frame clones appear in the TCRdb table, and some are missing; sequencing was by immunoSEQ multiplex PCR. The table lists more than 60,000 clones, approximately 78% of them singletons, with 9.2% in the top ten. The specimen was blood, collected before dendritic cell vaccination. The TCR originated in a human donor with glioblastoma. The gene calls are TRBV29-1 and TRBJ2-7; D is possibly TRBD1 (5 bases). In nucleotides, the CDR3 is TGCAGCGTTGCAGGGCTCAGCTCCTACGAGCAGTACTTC. This codes for CSVAGLSSYEQYF.